The subject of this entry is one T cell receptor beta chain. Its specificity is not known. This record belongs to a study of cytomegalovirus exposure and HLA in healthy donors. General study points: Cytomegalovirus association was assigned to approximately 160 TCR beta chains. Common viral pathogens (according to a later analysis) appeared linked to several of the most significant clusters. A link between a missense DCLRE1C variant and TCR beta V- and J-gene trimming emerged from a later analysis. HLA restriction was apparent for most CMV-associated TCR beta chains in a later analysis.

Trimming shortened V by 0 bases and J by 6 bases, and 13 bases separated the two germline ends. CDR1 and CDR2 from the germline V gene are SGDLS and YYNGEE. This CDR3 region has 15 residues. With 60 Vbeta and 13 Jbeta primers, the PCR was carried out. TCRdb keeps only in-frame clones here, not all; method: immunoSEQ multiplex PCR. The sample holds 200,000 to 250,000 clones; roughly 89% are singletons and the top ten take 0.9% to 1.1%. What was sequenced was PBMCs. The sequence was obtained from a woman under 30 in good health and CMV-seronegative. The genes are TRBV9 and TRBJ2-1; D is uncertain. The CDR3 bases are TGTGCCAGCAGCGTAGAACTACCTTATCTCAATGAGCAGTTCTTC. Protein sequence: CASSVELPYLNEQFF.